One and the same sample provided the 6 T cell receptor beta chains below, sequenced in a study of technical replicates of blood from several donors. Repertoires were generated with immunoSEQ multiplex PCR, while TCRdb's copy carries only in-frame clones and drops some. In the table there are 70,000 to 95,000 clones, around 97% of which are singletons. Sample: T cells isolated from PBMCs. These receptor sequences come from a human donor in good health.

This rearrangement joins TRBV5-4 to TRBJ1-1; D ambiguous. This CDR3 is built from 14 residues. Germline CDR1 and CDR2: SGHNT and YYREEE (reference sequence). The germline V and J ends were trimmed by 2 bases and 4 bases, with 12 bases remaining between them. This chain's CDR3 is CASSFDQRSTEAFF. The DNA for the CDR3 is TGTGCCAGCAGCTTTGACCAAAGGAGCACTGAAGCTTTCTTT.

The V and J genes are TRBV5-1 and TRBJ1-2; D unresolved. With 1 base removed from V and 3 bases from J, the gap between germline ends came to 7 bases. CDR1 and CDR2 (germline): SGHRS, YFSETQ. There are 13 residues in the CDR3. CDR3 sequence: CASSLSRDYGYTF. The CDR3 nucleotides read TGCGCCAGCAGCTTGAGTCGGGACTATGGCTACACCTTC.

The chain couples TRBV7-2 to TRBJ2-7; weak D call: TRBD2 (5 bases). Trimming took 5 bases from V and 3 from J, leaving 11 bases between them. The V gene's germline CDR1 is SGHTA and CDR2 FQGNSA. The CDR3 length is 13 residues. This CDR3 reads CASSPNRGYEQYF. As DNA, the CDR3 is TGTGCCAGCAGCCCTAACCGGGGCTACGAGCAGTACTTC.

This chain connects TRBV5-1 to TRBJ2-1; TRBD2 aligns across 7 bases. Trimming cost V 0 bases and J 6 bases; bases outside gene matches: 3. CDR3 size: 14 residues. Germline V gene data show CDR1 as SGHRS and CDR2 as YFSETQ. Written as DNA, the CDR3 is TGCGCCAGCAGCTTGGCTGGGACTACCAATGAGCAGTTCTTC. This sequence encodes CASSLAGTTNEQFF.

This clone was detected only once. V is TRBV27 and J is TRBJ2-3; TRBD2 agrees at 8 bases. The CDR3 extends over 15 amino acids. V trimming: 2 bases; J trimming: 2 bases; junction bases outside the gene matches: 3. CDR1 is MNHEY, CDR2 SMNVEV, per germline (reference sequence). The CDR3 loop reads CASSLKRGPTDTQYF. CDR3 bases: TGTGCCAGCAGTTTAAAGCGGGGGCCCACAGATACGCAGTATTTT.

This clone was found once. The chain links TRBV20-1 to TRBJ1-1; maybe TRBD1 (5 bases). The ends were cut back, 5 bases at V and 6 bases at J, with 7 bases in the middle. Germline V gene lookup returns CDR1 DFQATT and CDR2 SNEGSKA (reference sequence). CDR3 length: 10 amino acids. The CDR3 here is CSAATAEAFF. In DNA, the CDR3 is TGCAGTGCTGCGACAGCTGAAGCTTTCTTT.